This T cell receptor beta chain came from a study of cytomegalovirus exposure and HLA in healthy donors. Study outcomes and limitations: Only CMV serostatus was available as immune exposure information. Later on, analysis showed that most CMV-associated TCR beta chains appeared to be HLA-restricted.

As to this clone: As yet, its antigen is unknown. This same CDR3 is encoded by further DNA sequences in the sample.

The donors were healthy bone marrow donors. Germline CDR1 MGHRA, CDR2 YSYEKL. The CDR3 runs to 18 residues. After removal of 2 bases from V and 2 bases from J, the junction contained 14 bases not matched to a gene. PCR amplification relied on 60 Vbeta primers (plus 13 Jbeta primers). Repertoires were generated with immunoSEQ multiplex PCR, while TCRdb's copy carries only in-frame clones and drops some. Here the sample spans about 100,000 clones, around 77% being singletons. The sample comprised PBMCs. This sequence was found in a male donor in good health and CMV-seronegative. The gene calls are TRBV4-1 and TRBJ2-5; 7 bases map to TRBD2. This CDR3 is CASSQTSVGLPAQETQYF. The DNA of the CDR3 is TGCGCCAGCAGCCAAACGAGCGTGGGACTACCGGCACAAGAGACCCAGTACTTC.